This T cell receptor (beta chain) was retrieved from a study of Tregs in tolerant kidney transplant recipients. The study's findings and limits: Some patients' samples used different primers over time, so nucleotide sequences weren't comparable. This study did not directly address biological reproducibility. Findings come from small patient numbers and require larger validation.

A remark on this clone: Antigen unknown.

Some clones are missing from TCRdb's copy, which holds only in-frame ones; the method was immunoSEQ multiplex PCR. The sample has tens of thousands of clones; approximately 90% are singletons. Thawed PBMCs were FACS-sorted into unstimulated CD4+CD25+CD127- regulatory T cells, CD4+CD25- non-regulatory cells, CD4 and CD8 cells. The CDR3 totals 14 residues. V gave up 1 base and J gave up 1 base, with 7 bases separating them. The germline V gene has CDR1 KGHSH and CDR2 LQKENI. V and J are TRBV18 and TRBJ1-1; D is ambiguous. The sequence was collected from a human donor who received a combined kidney and bone marrow transplant. Sequenced material: Tregs from blood, taken before the transplant. DNA of the CDR3: TGTGCCAGCTCACCACTTCCCGAGAACACTGAAGCTTTCTTT. Encoded protein: CASSPLPENTEAFF.